This paragraph covers one T cell receptor (beta chain) sequence. Its antigen is still unknown. Conversion of TCR transcripts into cDNA relied on 5'RACE template switching, which added a universal primer site and UMIs. Via MiXCR, TCRdb re-called the 5' RACE reads, giving one row per CDR3 protein. The sample carries 250,000 to 350,000 distinct CDR3 sequences, 3.5% to 4.5% recorded once. These data are taken from a study of T cells after yellow fever vaccination. Study-wide background: Fractions low in cell number were prepared with SMART-Seq v4 Ultra Low Input.

The study, taken as a whole, reports: Reappearing after the booster were most of the clones from primary vaccination (roughly 95% CD4, roughly 86% CD8). One caveat is that FACS-sorted repertoires could contain abundant clonotypes contaminating from the bulk population.

The CDR3 is 14 amino acids. Trimming took off 3 bases at V and 3 bases at J, with 12 bases between the two ends. Germline V lookup: CDR1 MGHRA, CDR2 YSYEKL. The sequence was collected from a man younger than 30 who received the YFV17D yellow fever vaccine. The chain combines TRBV4-1 with TRBJ2-7, with a weak D call TRBD1 (5 bases). The sequencing used PBMCs, collected 15 days after the yellow fever booster vaccination. CDR3 sequence (DNA): TGCGCCAGCAGCCACCGACCAGACAGCTACGAGCAGTACTTC. It yields the protein CASSHRPDSYEQYF.